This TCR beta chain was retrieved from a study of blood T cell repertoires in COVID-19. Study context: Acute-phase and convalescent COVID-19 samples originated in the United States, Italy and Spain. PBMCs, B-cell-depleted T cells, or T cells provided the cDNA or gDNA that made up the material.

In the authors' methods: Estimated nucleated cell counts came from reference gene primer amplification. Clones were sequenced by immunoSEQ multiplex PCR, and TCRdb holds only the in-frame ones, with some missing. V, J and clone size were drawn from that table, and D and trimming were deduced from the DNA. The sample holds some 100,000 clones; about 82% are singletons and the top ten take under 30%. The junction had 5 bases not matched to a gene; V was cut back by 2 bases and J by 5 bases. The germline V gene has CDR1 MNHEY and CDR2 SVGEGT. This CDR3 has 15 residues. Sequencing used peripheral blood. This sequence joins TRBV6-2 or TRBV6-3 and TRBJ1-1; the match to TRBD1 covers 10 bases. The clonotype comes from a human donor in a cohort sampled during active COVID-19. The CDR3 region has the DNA TGTGCCAGCAGTTACGGACAGGGGGGGAGGACTGAAGCTTTCTTT. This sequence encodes CASSYGQGGRTEAFF.